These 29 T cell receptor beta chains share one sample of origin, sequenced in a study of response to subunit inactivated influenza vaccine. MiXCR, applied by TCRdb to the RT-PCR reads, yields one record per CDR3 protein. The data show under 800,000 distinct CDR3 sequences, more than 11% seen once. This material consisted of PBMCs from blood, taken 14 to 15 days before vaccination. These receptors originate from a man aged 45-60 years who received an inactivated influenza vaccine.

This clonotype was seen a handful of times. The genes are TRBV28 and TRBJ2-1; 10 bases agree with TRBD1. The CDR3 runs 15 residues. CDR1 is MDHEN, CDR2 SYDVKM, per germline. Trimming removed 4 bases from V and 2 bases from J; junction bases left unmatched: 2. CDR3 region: CASSWDRGAYNEQFF. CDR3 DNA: TGTGCCAGCAGTTGGGACAGGGGCGCCTACAATGAGCAGTTCTTC.

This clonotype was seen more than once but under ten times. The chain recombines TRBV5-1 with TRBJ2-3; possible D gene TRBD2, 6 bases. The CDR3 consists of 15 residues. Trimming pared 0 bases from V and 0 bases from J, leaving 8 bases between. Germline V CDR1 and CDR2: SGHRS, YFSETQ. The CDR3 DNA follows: TGCGCCAGCAGCTTGGCGGAGGGCAGCACAGATACGCAGTATTTT. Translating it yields CASSLAEGSTDTQYF. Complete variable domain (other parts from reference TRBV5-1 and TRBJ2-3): KAGVTQTPRYLIKTRGQQVTLSCSPISGHRSVSWYQQTPGQGLQFLFEYFSETQRNKGNFPGRFSGRQFSNSRSEMNVSTLELGDSALYLCASSLAEGSTDTQYFGPGTRLTVL.

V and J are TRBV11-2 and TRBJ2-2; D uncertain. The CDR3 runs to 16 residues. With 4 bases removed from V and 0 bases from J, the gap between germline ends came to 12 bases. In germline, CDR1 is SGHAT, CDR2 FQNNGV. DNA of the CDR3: TGTGCCAGCAGCTCAAGATCGGCAACGAACACCGGGGAGCTGTTTTTT. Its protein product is CASSSRSATNTGELFF.

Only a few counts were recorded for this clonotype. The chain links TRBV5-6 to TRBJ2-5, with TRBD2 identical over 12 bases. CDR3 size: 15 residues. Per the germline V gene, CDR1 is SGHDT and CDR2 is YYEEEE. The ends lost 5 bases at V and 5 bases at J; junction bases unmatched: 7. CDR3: CASSFPGLAGETQYF. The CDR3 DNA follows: TGTGCCAGCAGTTTCCCGGGACTAGCGGGTGAGACCCAGTACTTC.

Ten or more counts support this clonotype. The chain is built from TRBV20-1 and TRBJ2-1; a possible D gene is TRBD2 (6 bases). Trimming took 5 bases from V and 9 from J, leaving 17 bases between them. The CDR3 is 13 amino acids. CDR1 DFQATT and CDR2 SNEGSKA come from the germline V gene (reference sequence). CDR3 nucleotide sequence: TGCAGTGCTCTATACCAGACTAGGGGTGAGCAGTTCTTC. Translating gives CSALYQTRGEQFF.

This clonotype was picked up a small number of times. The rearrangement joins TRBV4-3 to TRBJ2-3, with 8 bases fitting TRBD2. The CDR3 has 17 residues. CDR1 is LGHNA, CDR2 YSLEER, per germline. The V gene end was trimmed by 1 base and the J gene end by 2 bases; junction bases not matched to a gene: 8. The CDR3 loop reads CASSQVRAGDLTDTQYF. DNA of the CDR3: TGCGCCAGCAGCCAAGTGAGAGCGGGGGACCTCACAGATACGCAGTATTTT.

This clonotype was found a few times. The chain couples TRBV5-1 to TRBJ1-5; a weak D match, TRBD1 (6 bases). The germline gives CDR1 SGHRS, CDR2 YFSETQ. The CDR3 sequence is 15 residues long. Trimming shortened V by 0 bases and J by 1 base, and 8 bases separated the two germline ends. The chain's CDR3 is CASSLAGASNQPQHF. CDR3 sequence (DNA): TGCGCCAGCAGCTTGGCGGGGGCCAGCAATCAGCCCCAGCATTTT.

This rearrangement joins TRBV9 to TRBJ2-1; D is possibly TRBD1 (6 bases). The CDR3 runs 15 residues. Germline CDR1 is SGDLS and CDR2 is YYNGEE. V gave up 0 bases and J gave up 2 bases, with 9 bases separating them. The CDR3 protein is CASSVEGTTYNEQFF. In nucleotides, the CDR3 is TGTGCCAGCAGCGTAGAGGGGACAACCTACAATGAGCAGTTCTTC.

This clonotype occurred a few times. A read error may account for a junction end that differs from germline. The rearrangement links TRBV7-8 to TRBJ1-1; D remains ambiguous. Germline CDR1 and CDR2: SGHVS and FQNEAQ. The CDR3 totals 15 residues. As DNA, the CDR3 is TGTGCCAGCAGCTTATTGGCAGCCCCGAACACTGAAGTTTTCTTT. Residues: CASSLLAAPNTEVFF.

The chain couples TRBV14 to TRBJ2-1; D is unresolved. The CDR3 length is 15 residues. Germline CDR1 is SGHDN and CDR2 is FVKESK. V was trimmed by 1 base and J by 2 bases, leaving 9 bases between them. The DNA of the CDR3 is TGTGCCAGCAGCCAAGGGGGAAGTACCTACAATGAGCAGTTCTTC. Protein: CASSQGGSTYNEQFF.

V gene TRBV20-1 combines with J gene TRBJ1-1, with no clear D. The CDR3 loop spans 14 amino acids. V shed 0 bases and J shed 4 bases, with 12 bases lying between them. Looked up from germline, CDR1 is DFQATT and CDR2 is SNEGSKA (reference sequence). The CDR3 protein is CSARDPGWGTEAFF. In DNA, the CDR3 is TGCAGTGCTAGAGATCCGGGTTGGGGCACTGAAGCTTTCTTT.

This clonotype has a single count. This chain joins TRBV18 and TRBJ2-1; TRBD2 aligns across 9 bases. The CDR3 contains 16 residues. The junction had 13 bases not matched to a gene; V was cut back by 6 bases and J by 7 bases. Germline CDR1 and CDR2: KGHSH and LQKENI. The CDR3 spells CASSTTPSGVTNEQFF. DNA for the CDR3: TGTGCCAGCTCCACCACGCCTAGCGGGGTGACTAATGAGCAGTTCTTC.

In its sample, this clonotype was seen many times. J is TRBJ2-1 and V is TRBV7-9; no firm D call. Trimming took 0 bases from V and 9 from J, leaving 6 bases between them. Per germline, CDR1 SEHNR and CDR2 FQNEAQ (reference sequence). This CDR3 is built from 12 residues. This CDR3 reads CASSLARVEQFF. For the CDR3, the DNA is TGTGCCAGCAGCTTAGCGAGAGTTGAGCAGTTCTTC.

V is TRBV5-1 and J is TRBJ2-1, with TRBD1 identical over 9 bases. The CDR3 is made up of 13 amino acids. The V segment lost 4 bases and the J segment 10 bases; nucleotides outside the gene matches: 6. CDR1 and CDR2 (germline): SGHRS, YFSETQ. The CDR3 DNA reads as TGCGCCAGCAGCCCCGGGACAGGGCTCGAGCAGTTCTTC. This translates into CASSPGTGLEQFF.

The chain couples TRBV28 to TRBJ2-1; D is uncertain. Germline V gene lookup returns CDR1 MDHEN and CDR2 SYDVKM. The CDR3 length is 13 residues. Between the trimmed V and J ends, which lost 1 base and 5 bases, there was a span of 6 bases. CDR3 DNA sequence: TGTGCCAGCAGTTTATTGCGGAACAATGAGCAGTTCTTC. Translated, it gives CASSLLRNNEQFF.

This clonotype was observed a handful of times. CDR3 bases: TGTGCCAGCAGCCCGGCGCCCCTAGCGGGGAGCACAGATACGCAGTATTTT. This gives the protein CASSPAPLAGSTDTQYF. The chain links TRBV9 to TRBJ2-3, with 9 bases matching TRBD2. Germline V CDR1 and CDR2: SGDLS, YYNGEE. The CDR3 has 17 amino acids. The V segment lost 4 bases and the J segment 0 bases; nucleotides outside the gene matches: 9.

CDR3 amino acids: CSARDPLQGAFGYTF. The CDR3 bases are TGCAGTGCTAGAGACCCCCTGCAGGGGGCATTTGGCTACACCTTC. V usage is TRBV20-1 and J usage is TRBJ1-2; 8 bases are shared with TRBD1. This CDR3 contains 15 residues. V lost 0 bases, J lost 7 bases, and 10 bases stayed unmatched. From germline, CDR1 is DFQATT and CDR2 SNEGSKA (reference sequence).

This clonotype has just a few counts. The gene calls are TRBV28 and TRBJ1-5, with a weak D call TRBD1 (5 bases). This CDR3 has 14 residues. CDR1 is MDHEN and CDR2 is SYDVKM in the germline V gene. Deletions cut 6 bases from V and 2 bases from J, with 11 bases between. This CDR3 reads CASSPIRGNQPQHF. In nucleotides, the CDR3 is TGTGCCAGCAGCCCGATCAGGGGCAATCAGCCCCAGCATTTT. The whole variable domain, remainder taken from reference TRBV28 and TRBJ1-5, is DVKVTQSSRYLVKRTGEKVFLECVQDMDHENMFWYRQDPGLGLRLIYFSYDVKMKEKGDIPEGYSVSREKKERFSLILESASTNQTSMYLCASSPIRGNQPQHFGDGTRLSIL.

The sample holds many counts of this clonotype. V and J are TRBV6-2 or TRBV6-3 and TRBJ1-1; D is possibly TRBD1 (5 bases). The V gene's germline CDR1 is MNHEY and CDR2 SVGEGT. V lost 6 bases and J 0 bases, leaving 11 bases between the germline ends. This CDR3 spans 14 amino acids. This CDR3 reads CASRNDRMNTEAFF. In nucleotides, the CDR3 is TGTGCCAGCAGGAACGACAGAATGAACACTGAAGCTTTCTTT.

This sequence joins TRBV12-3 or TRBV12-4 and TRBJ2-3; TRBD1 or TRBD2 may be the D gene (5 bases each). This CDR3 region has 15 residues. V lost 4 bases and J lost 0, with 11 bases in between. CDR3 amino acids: CASSWDHSSTDTQYF. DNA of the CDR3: TGTGCCAGCAGTTGGGACCATTCTAGCACAGATACGCAGTATTTT.

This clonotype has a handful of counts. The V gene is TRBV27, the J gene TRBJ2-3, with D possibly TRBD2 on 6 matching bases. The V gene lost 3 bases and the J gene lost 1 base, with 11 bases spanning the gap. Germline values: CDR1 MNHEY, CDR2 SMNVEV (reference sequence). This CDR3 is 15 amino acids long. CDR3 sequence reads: CASSLDASGTDTQYF. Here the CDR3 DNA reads TGTGCCAGCAGTTTGGATGCTAGCGGCACAGATACGCAGTATTTT.

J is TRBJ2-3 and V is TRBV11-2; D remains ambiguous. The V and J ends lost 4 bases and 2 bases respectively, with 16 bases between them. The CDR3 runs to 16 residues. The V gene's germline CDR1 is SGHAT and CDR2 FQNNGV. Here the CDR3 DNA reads TGTGCCAGCAGCTCTACCAGTAGTCCAGCCACAGATACGCAGTATTTT. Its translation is CASSSTSSPATDTQYF. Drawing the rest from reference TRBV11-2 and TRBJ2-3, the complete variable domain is EAGVAQSPRYKIIEKRQSVAFWCNPISGHATLYWYQQILGQGPKLLIQFQNNGVVDDSQLPKDRFSAERLKGVDSTLKIQPAKLEDSAVYLCASSSTSSPATDTQYFGPGTRLTVL.

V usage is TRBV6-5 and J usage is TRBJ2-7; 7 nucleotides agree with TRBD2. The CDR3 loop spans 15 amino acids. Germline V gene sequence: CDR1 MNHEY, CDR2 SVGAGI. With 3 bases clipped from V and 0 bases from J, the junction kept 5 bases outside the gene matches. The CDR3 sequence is CASSYAAGVSYEQYF. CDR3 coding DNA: TGTGCCAGCAGTTATGCGGCGGGAGTCTCCTACGAGCAGTACTTC.

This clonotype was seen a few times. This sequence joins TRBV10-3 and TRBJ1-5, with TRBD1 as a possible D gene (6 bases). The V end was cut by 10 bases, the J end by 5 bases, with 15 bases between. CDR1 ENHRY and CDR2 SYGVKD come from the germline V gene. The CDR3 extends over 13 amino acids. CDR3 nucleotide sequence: TGTGCCACCTTAGACAGGCGGGATCAGCCCCAGCATTTT. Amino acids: CATLDRRDQPQHF.

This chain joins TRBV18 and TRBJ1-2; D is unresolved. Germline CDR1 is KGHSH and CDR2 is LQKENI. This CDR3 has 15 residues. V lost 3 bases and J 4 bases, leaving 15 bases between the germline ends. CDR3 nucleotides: TGTGCCAGCTCACCTCCCCGGGGAGTAGGCTATGGCTACACCTTC. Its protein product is CASSPPRGVGYGYTF.

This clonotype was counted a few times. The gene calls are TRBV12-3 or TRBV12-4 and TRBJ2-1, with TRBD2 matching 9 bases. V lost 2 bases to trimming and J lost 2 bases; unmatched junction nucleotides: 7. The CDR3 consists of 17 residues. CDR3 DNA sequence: TGTGCCAGCAGTTTATTATCTAGCGGGACCACCTACAATGAGCAGTTCTTC. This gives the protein CASSLLSSGTTYNEQFF.

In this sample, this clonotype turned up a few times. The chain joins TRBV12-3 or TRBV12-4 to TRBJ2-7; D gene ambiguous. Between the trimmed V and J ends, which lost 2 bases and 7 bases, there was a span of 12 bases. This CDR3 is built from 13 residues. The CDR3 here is CASSLNGPEEQYF. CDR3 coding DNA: TGTGCCAGCAGTTTAAACGGACCAGAGGAGCAGTACTTC.

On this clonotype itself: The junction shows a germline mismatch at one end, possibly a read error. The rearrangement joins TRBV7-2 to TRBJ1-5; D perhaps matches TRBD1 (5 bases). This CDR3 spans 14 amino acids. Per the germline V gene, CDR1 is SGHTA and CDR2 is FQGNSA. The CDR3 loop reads CASSLGGSTQPQHF. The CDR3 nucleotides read TGTGCCAGCAGCTTAGGGGGGAGCACTCAGCCCCAGCATTTT.

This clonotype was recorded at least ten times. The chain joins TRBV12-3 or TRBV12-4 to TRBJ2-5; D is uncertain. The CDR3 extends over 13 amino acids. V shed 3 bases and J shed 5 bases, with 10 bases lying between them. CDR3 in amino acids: CASSFLSSETQYF. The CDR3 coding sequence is TGTGCCAGCAGTTTTCTTTCCTCGGAGACCCAGTACTTC.